One sample yielded the 32 T cell receptor beta chains listed below, sequenced in a study of beta chain features in type 1 diabetes. Study-wide findings and caveats: Shortening that was moderate but significant affected the TCRB CDR3s of Type 1 diabetes patients in all four CD4+ subsets.

The whole isolated RNA underwent reverse transcription, so sequencing captured expressed TCRB transcripts. Some clones are missing from TCRdb's copy, which holds only in-frame ones; the method was immunoSEQ multiplex PCR. The sample yields 400,000 or so clones, over 8.5% seen once. For these TCRs, the target antigens are not known. Input material: central memory CD4+ T cells from blood. The receptors were gathered from a man younger than 45 with type 1 diabetes.

J is TRBJ2-7 and V is TRBV5-5; D assignment may be TRBD1 or TRBD2 (5 bases each). The germline CDR1 and CDR2 sequences are SGHKS and YYEKEE (reference sequence). Between the trimmed V and J ends, which lost 0 bases and 1 base, there was a span of 14 bases. The CDR3 runs 16 residues. The CDR3 DNA reads as TGTGCCAGCAGCTTGGAAGGCAGGGAGTGGTCCTACGAGCAGTACTTC. Protein: CASSLEGREWSYEQYF.

This sequence joins TRBV5-4 and TRBJ2-1; 8 bases are shared with TRBD2. CDR1 is SGHNT, CDR2 YYREEE, per germline (reference sequence). The CDR3 totals 16 residues. The V segment lost 2 bases and the J segment 0 bases; nucleotides outside the gene matches: 4. The CDR3 nucleotides are TGTGCCAGCAGCTTTGGCGGGGGGAGCTCCTACAATGAGCAGTTCTTC. Translation gives CASSFGGGSSYNEQFF.

V gene TRBV14 combines with J gene TRBJ2-3, with D possibly being TRBD1 (5 bases). The germline gives CDR1 SGHDN, CDR2 FVKESK. Trimming shortened V by 8 bases and J by 2 bases, and 11 bases separated the two germline ends. The CDR3 covers 13 residues. CDR3 sequence reads: CASRFGATDTQYF. The CDR3 DNA sequence: TGTGCCAGCCGCTTTGGGGCCACAGATACGCAGTATTTT.

This clone showed up just a few times. The rearrangement uses TRBV18 and TRBJ1-2; 10 nucleotides agree with TRBD1. Germline V gene lookup returns CDR1 KGHSH and CDR2 LQKENI. The CDR3 length is 14 residues. Losses at the gene ends were 0 bases for V and 10 bases for J; bases not matched to a gene: 5. Written as DNA, the CDR3 is TGTGCCAGCTCACCACCGGACAGGGGGATAGACTACACCTTC. This translates into CASSPPDRGIDYTF.

This clone was recorded many times. This chain connects TRBV25-1 to TRBJ2-6; D call uncertain. Germline CDR1 MGHDK, CDR2 SYGVNS. V gave up 5 bases and J gave up 0 bases, with 11 bases separating them. The CDR3 has 16 amino acids. The CDR3 protein is CASSRGISSGANVLTF. DNA of the CDR3: TGTGCCAGCAGTCGCGGAATTAGCTCTGGGGCCAACGTCCTGACTTTC.

This clone was seen at least ten times. The chain recombines TRBV7-9 with TRBJ2-4, with 7 bases identical to TRBD2. This CDR3 comprises 17 residues. The V and J ends lost 5 bases and 0 bases, in that order; junction bases with no gene match: 10. Germline V gene data show CDR1 as SEHNR and CDR2 as FQNEAQ (reference sequence). In nucleotides, the CDR3 is TGTGCCAGCAGCCCGAGCGGGGCCAGGGTAGCCAAAAACATTCAGTACTTC. Translated: CASSPSGARVAKNIQYF.

This clone showed up just a few times. The rearrangement links TRBV7-2 to TRBJ1-5; D possibly corresponds to TRBD1 (5 bases). The CDR3 contains 12 residues. With 1 base removed from V and 11 bases from J, the gap between germline ends came to 9 bases. The germline CDR1 and CDR2 sequences are SGHTA and FQGNSA. Written as DNA, the CDR3 is TGTGCCAGCAGCTTAGTTCAGGGATCCCAGCATTTT. It specifies CASSLVQGSQHF.

A few counts support this clone. The genes are TRBV2 and TRBJ2-1; a weak D match, TRBD2 (6 bases). This CDR3 spans 15 amino acids. Trimming stripped 0 bases from V and 4 bases from J, with 10 bases between. Germline V gene lookup returns CDR1 SNHLY and CDR2 FYNNEI. The CDR3 protein is CASSEAALAYNEQFF. DNA for the CDR3: TGTGCCAGCAGTGAAGCAGCACTAGCTTACAATGAGCAGTTCTTC.

This chain joins TRBV30 and TRBJ1-1; a weak D match, TRBD1 (6 bases). This CDR3 region has 13 residues. V lost 4 bases to trimming and J lost 1 base, with 10 bases between them. Germline V gene sequence: CDR1 GTSNPN, CDR2 SVGIG (reference sequence). CDR3 amino acids: CAWKTGTNTEAFF. Here the CDR3 DNA reads TGTGCCTGGAAGACAGGAACGAACACTGAAGCTTTCTTT.

There are a few counts of this clone. The genes are TRBV5-1 and TRBJ2-2, with 13 positions matching TRBD2. There are 20 residues in the CDR3. CDR1 is SGHRS and CDR2 is YFSETQ in the germline V gene. Trimming cost V 4 bases and J 6 bases; bases outside gene matches: 18. CDR3 sequence: CASSKSRDGTSGAKAGELFF. In nucleotides, the CDR3 is TGCGCCAGCAGCAAGTCAAGGGATGGGACTAGCGGGGCCAAGGCCGGGGAGCTGTTTTTT. The whole variable domain, remainder taken from reference TRBV5-1 and TRBJ2-2, is KAGVTQTPRYLIKTRGQQVTLSCSPISGHRSVSWYQQTPGQGLQFLFEYFSETQRNKGNFPGRFSGRQFSNSRSEMNVSTLELGDSALYLCASSKSRDGTSGAKAGELFFGEGSRLTVL.

This clone was counted only a few times. CDR3 in DNA: TGTGCCAGCAGCTCGCTTGGGACATCAACTAATGAAAAACTGTTTTTT. This gives the protein CASSSLGTSTNEKLFF. This rearrangement joins TRBV5-6 to TRBJ1-4; D perhaps matches TRBD1 (6 bases). The CDR3 is made up of 16 amino acids. In germline, CDR1 is SGHDT, CDR2 YYEEEE. V shed 3 bases and J shed 0 bases, with 12 bases lying between them.

This clone was observed a few times. V is TRBV6-5 and J is TRBJ2-5; D is undetermined. The V end was cut by 2 bases, the J end by 0 bases, with 13 bases between. The CDR3 loop spans 16 amino acids. CDR1 MNHEY and CDR2 SVGAGI come from the germline V gene. The CDR3 coding sequence is TGTGCCAGCAGTTACACCTTCGGAGAGTACCAAGAGACCCAGTACTTC. Translation gives CASSYTFGEYQETQYF.

The V call is TRBV21-1, the J call TRBJ2-2; the listed D gene, TRBD1, was not tested against the DNA. TRBV21-1 is marked as a pseudogene. The CDR3 is 16 amino acids. For the CDR3, the DNA is TGTGCCAGCAGCAAAGTAAACAGGGGGGGCGCCGGGGAGCTGTTTTTT. It is translated as CASSKVNRGGAGELFF.

CDR3 loop: CASSLILGSGETQYF. The CDR3 coding sequence is TGTGCCAGCAGCTTAATATTGGGGTCCGGGGAGACCCAGTACTTC. The rearrangement uses TRBV5-6 and TRBJ2-5; D unclear. CDR1 is SGHDT and CDR2 is YYEEEE in the germline V gene. The CDR3 sequence is 15 residues long. Trimming stripped 2 bases from V and 5 bases from J, with 16 bases between.

This clone was counted many times. The chain couples TRBV19 to TRBJ2-1, with 7 bases that match TRBD1. Germline CDR1 is LNHDA and CDR2 is SQIVND (reference sequence). CDR3 size: 15 residues. Trimming cost V 2 bases and J 2 bases; bases outside gene matches: 3. The CDR3: CASSITGQPYNEQFF. The CDR3 DNA is TGTGCCAGTAGTATAACGGGACAGCCCTACAATGAGCAGTTCTTC.

Only a few counts were recorded for this clone. The V and J genes are TRBV10-1 and TRBJ2-7; 15 bases agree with TRBD2. The CDR3 extends over 16 amino acids. Trimming removed 3 bases from V and 4 bases from J; junction bases left unmatched: 4. Germline CDR1 reads WNHNN; CDR2 reads SYGVQD (reference sequence). CDR3 amino acids: CASSDSGTSGRYEQYF. The CDR3 region has the DNA TGCGCCAGCAGTGATTCCGGGACTAGCGGGAGGTACGAGCAGTACTTC.

This clone was found a few times. The chain carries TRBV7-2 and TRBJ1-5, with 7 bases aligning to TRBD1. Germline V gene lookup returns CDR1 SGHTA and CDR2 FQGNSA. J lost 5 bases, V lost 5 bases, and 6 bases had no gene match. CDR3 length equals 14 residues. CDR3 bases: TGTGCCAGCAGCCCCTGGGACAGCTATCAGCCCCAGCATTTT. Its protein is CASSPWDSYQPQHF. The full variable domain, its missing parts supplied by reference TRBV7-2 and TRBJ1-5, is GAGVSQSPSNKVTEKGKDVELRCDPISGHTALYWYRQSLGQGLEFLIYFQGNSAPDKSGLPSDRFSAERTGGSVSTLTIQRTQQEDSAVYLCASSPWDSYQPQHFGDGTRLSIL.

The table lists this clone with a few counts. V gene TRBV7-9 combines with J gene TRBJ2-5, with 8 bases matching TRBD2. The ends lost 7 bases at V and 4 bases at J; junction bases unmatched: 8. This CDR3 is 14 amino acids long. Germline V gives CDR1 SEHNR, CDR2 FQNEAQ (reference sequence). Written as DNA, the CDR3 is TGTGCCAGCAAGGTCACGGGAGGGAGAGAGACCCAGTACTTC. Translation gives CASKVTGGRETQYF.

In this sample, this clone turned up a few times. The J gene is TRBJ2-1, the V gene TRBV11-3; TRBD2 matches at 7 bases. Germline-derived CDR1 and CDR2 are SGHNT and YENEEA. Trimming took 1 base from V and 10 from J; bases not matched to a gene: 10. The CDR3 loop spans 15 amino acids. The CDR3 region is CASSLAGGTFREQFF. The CDR3 DNA reads as TGTGCCAGCAGCTTAGCGGGAGGCACGTTTCGAGAGCAGTTCTTC.

The rearrangement links TRBV11-2 to TRBJ2-1, with 12 bases lining up with TRBD2. The length of the CDR3 is 16 residues. The junction had 3 bases not matched to a gene; V was cut back by 2 bases and J by 4 bases. Germline CDR1 reads SGHAT; CDR2 reads FQNNGV. The CDR3 loop is CASSLLAGGIYNEQFF. In nucleotides, the CDR3 is TGTGCCAGCAGCTTACTAGCGGGAGGGATTTACAATGAGCAGTTCTTC.

CDR3 nucleotide sequence: TGTGCCAGCAACCAGATACGGGGGACTAGCGGGCGCGATGAGCAGTTCTTC. Encoded protein: CASNQIRGTSGRDEQFF. This chain connects TRBV14 to TRBJ2-1; 12 bases agree with TRBD2. J gave up 8 bases and V 7 bases, and 15 bases lay outside the gene matches. In germline, CDR1 is SGHDN, CDR2 FVKESK. The CDR3 contains 17 residues.

This clone came up many times. The rearrangement joins TRBV28 to TRBJ2-1, with 7 bases fitting TRBD1. Germline CDR1 and CDR2: MDHEN and SYDVKM. This CDR3 spans 14 amino acids. V was pared by 8 bases and J by 6 bases, with 10 bases of the junction left unmatched. The CDR3 sequence is CASLEPGQLNEQFF. The CDR3 region has the DNA TGTGCCAGCCTCGAACCGGGACAGCTCAATGAGCAGTTCTTC.

The rearrangement links TRBV10-1 to TRBJ2-2; weak D call: TRBD1 (6 bases). CDR1 is WNHNN and CDR2 is SYGVQD in the germline V gene (reference sequence). V lost 4 bases to trimming and J lost 6 bases, with 9 bases between them. The CDR3 covers 13 residues. This CDR3 is CASSGTVAGELFF. CDR3 nucleotides: TGCGCCAGCAGTGGGACAGTCGCCGGGGAGCTGTTTTTT.

The genes are TRBV5-4 and TRBJ2-1, with 7 nucleotides matching TRBD2. The CDR3 length is 15 residues. Germline CDR1 and CDR2: SGHNT and YYREEE (reference sequence). The ends lost 0 bases at V and 5 bases at J; junction bases unmatched: 5. CDR3 amino acids: CASSLAAGVDNEQFF. CDR3 nucleotides: TGTGCCAGCAGCTTGGCTGCGGGAGTCGACAATGAGCAGTTCTTC.

At least ten counts were recorded for this clone. The chain joins TRBV4-1 to TRBJ2-7, with 10 positions matching TRBD1. This CDR3 contains 14 residues. V shed 4 bases and J 7 bases; nucleotides not matched to a gene: 7. Germline V lookup: CDR1 MGHRA, CDR2 YSYEKL. For the CDR3, the DNA is TGCGCCAGCAGCCGAGGGACAGGGGAAAGGGAGCAGTACTTC. Translated: CASSRGTGEREQYF.

This chain joins TRBV7-2 and TRBJ2-2, with unresolved D. The ends were cut back, 6 bases at V and 0 bases at J, with 8 bases in the middle. Germline values: CDR1 SGHTA, CDR2 FQGNSA. CDR3 length: 14 residues. This chain's CDR3 is CASRPTTNTGELFF. The CDR3 DNA follows: TGTGCCAGCAGGCCAACAACGAACACCGGGGAGCTGTTTTTT.

In this sample, this clone turned up a few times. The chain joins TRBV10-3 to TRBJ1-5; the D gene is possibly TRBD1 (5 bases). Trimming took 0 bases from V and 6 from J, leaving 18 bases between them. This CDR3 contains 17 residues. The germline V gene encodes CDR1 ENHRY and CDR2 SYGVKD. CDR3 loop: CAISESIRQGSGQPQHF. The CDR3 region has the DNA TGTGCCATCAGTGAGTCGATCCGGCAGGGCTCAGGTCAGCCCCAGCATTTT.

In this sample, this clone turned up many times. V is TRBV7-6 and J is TRBJ2-2, with D perhaps assigned TRBD1 or TRBD2 (5 bases each). Per the germline V gene, CDR1 is SGHVS and CDR2 is FNYEAQ. Between the trimmed V and J ends, which lost 5 bases and 9 bases, there was a span of 13 bases. The CDR3 runs 13 residues. CDR3 sequence (DNA): TGTGCCAGCAGCCCAGCGAGGGGACGGGAGCTGTTTTTT. Protein: CASSPARGRELFF.

The chain couples TRBV30 to TRBJ1-1; D is ambiguous. Trimming removed 2 bases from V and 7 bases from J, with 8 bases in between. Germline V gene lookup returns CDR1 GTSNPN and CDR2 SVGIG (reference sequence). This CDR3 has 11 amino acids. In DNA form, the CDR3 reads TGTGCCTGGAGTACCCGGGGTGAAGCTTTCTTT. Protein sequence: CAWSTRGEAFF.

This clone turned up a few times. This sequence joins TRBV7-2 and TRBJ1-5, with D possibly being TRBD1 (6 bases). V shed 4 bases and J shed 3 bases, with 10 bases lying between them. This CDR3 is built from 14 residues. The germline gives CDR1 SGHTA, CDR2 FQGNSA. CDR3 nucleotide sequence: TGTGCCAGCAGCTCACAGGGTTTCAATCAGCCCCAGCATTTT. Translated, it gives CASSSQGFNQPQHF.

The rearrangement links TRBV28 to TRBJ2-7; D remains unclear. The V end was cut by 6 bases, the J end by 6 bases, with 21 bases between. Germline lookup yields CDR1 MDHEN and CDR2 SYDVKM. This CDR3 is 15 amino acids long. CDR3 nucleotide sequence: TGTGCCAGCAGCCCTCCTTTTACCGCCCCGGGCGAGCAGTACTTC. It codes for CASSPPFTAPGEQYF.

The chain employs TRBV7-2 and TRBJ1-1, with TRBD1 identical over 7 bases. J was trimmed by 6 bases and V by 3 bases; bases with no gene match: 4. Germline V gene sequence: CDR1 SGHTA, CDR2 FQGNSA. The CDR3 is made up of 13 amino acids. The CDR3 DNA is TGTGCCAGCAGCTTGGACAGGAAGGCTGAAGCTTTCTTT. Translation: CASSLDRKAEAFF.